The 8 T cell receptor beta chains given below trace back to one sample, sequenced in a study of T-cell memory formation after mild COVID-19 (TCRdb year 2021). Libraries were built with 5' RACE. Sequencing took place on an Illumina NovaSeq 6000. TCRdb trimmed public reads at Q25 via fastp, called clones via MiXCR and kept in-frame beta chains. CDR3 protein duplicates are merged, each entry listing the most common genes and DNA. The table for this sample lists approximately 410,000 distinct CDR3 sequences; 20% to 25% of them were counted only once. The biggest ten clones account for about 12% of the sample. Material for sequencing was PBMCs or a T cell subset sorted from them (not recorded which). These receptors were collected from an adult woman who had mild COVID-19 (a few samples of this study predate the infection). The sample titles of this study are shuffled in the database, so cell type and time point are left out; the donor was told from shared clones.

The V call is TRBV24-1, the J call TRBJ1-2; D is unresolved. Germline assignment: CDR1 KGHDR and CDR2 SFDVKD. CDR3 size: 13 residues. Trimming stripped 4 bases from V and 5 bases from J, with 10 bases between. This CDR3 reads CATSESSGYGYTF. The DNA for the CDR3 is TGTGCCACCAGTGAGTCGAGTGGGTATGGCTACACCTTC.

The genes are TRBV12-3 or TRBV12-4 and TRBJ1-2; a possible D gene is TRBD1 (6 bases). This CDR3 is built from 14 residues. V was shortened by 8 bases and J by 0 bases, with 13 bases between the two germline ends. The CDR3 here is CASGGQLANYGYTF. The CDR3 coding sequence is TGTGCCAGCGGTGGACAGCTAGCTAACTATGGCTACACCTTC.

The sample holds many counts of this clonotype. This sequence joins TRBV21-1 and TRBJ2-7; TRBD2, as called in the table, went unchecked against the DNA. TRBV21-1 is noted as a pseudogene. The CDR3 loop spans 18 amino acids. CDR3 in amino acids: CASSYPMRTSTPLYEQYF. DNA of the CDR3: TGTGCCAGCAGCTACCCTATGAGGACTAGTACTCCCCTTTACGAGCAGTACTTC.

The table lists this clonotype with a few counts. CDR3 amino acids: CASRKRQGRGETQYF. The DNA for the CDR3 is TGTGCCAGCAGGAAACGACAGGGGAGGGGAGAGACCCAGTACTTC. The rearrangement links TRBV6-5 to TRBJ2-5; TRBD1 might be the D (8 bases). Trimming shortened V by 6 bases and J by 4 bases, and 18 bases separated the two germline ends. The CDR3 sequence is 15 residues long. Germline V gene lookup returns CDR1 MNHEY and CDR2 SVGAGI.

The J gene is TRBJ2-2, the V gene TRBV7-3; perhaps TRBD2 as D (5 bases). The V and J ends lost 3 bases and 5 bases respectively, with 13 bases between them. The germline V gene has CDR1 SGHTA and CDR2 FQGTGA. The CDR3 runs 15 residues. The chain's CDR3 is CASSFGEFRTGELFF. The CDR3 region has the DNA TGTGCCAGCAGCTTCGGGGAGTTTAGGACCGGGGAGCTGTTTTTT. Full variable domain (rest looked up from reference TRBV7-3 and TRBJ2-2): GAGVSQTPSNKVTEKGKYVELRCDPISGHTALYWYRQSLGQGPEFLIYFQGTGAADDSGLPNDRFFAVRPEGSVSTLKIQRTERGDSAVYLCASSFGEFRTGELFFGEGSRLTVL.

The genes are TRBV30 and TRBJ1-3; D gene unclear. CDR1 GTSNPN and CDR2 SVGIG come from the germline V gene (reference sequence). V was trimmed by 3 bases and J by 3 bases, leaving 12 bases between them. There are 14 residues in the CDR3. For the CDR3, the DNA is TGTGCCTGGAGCGGTAGTCTTATTGGAAACACCATATATTTT. Its protein is CAWSGSLIGNTIYF.

By share, this clonotype ranks as medium-sized (0.01 to 0.1%). This chain connects TRBV10-3 to TRBJ1-1; D is perhaps TRBD1 (6 bases). Trimming removed 0 bases at V and 4 bases at J, with 15 bases between. CDR3 size: 16 residues. The V gene's germline CDR1 is ENHRY and CDR2 SYGVKD. CDR3 region: CAISESRTAGGTEAFF. The CDR3 DNA reads TGTGCCATCAGTGAGTCCCGGACAGCGGGCGGCACTGAAGCTTTCTTT.

This clonotype occurred a few times. V is TRBV7-9 and J is TRBJ2-7; maybe TRBD1 (5 bases). Trimming pared 4 bases from V and 2 bases from J, leaving 12 bases between. The germline V gene has CDR1 SEHNR and CDR2 FQNEAQ (reference sequence). The CDR3 covers 14 residues. For the CDR3, the DNA is TGTGCCAGCAGCTCACCGACAGCAGCCTACGAGCAGTACTTC. It codes for CASSSPTAAYEQYF.